This entry lists 2 T cell receptor beta chains sequenced from one sample in a study of T cells in Graves' hyperthyroidism and ophthalmopathy (dated by TCRdb to about 2019). Libraries came from multiplex PCR. Data came from an Illumina HiSeq 2000. TCR beta CDR3 regions were amplified from RNA transcripts. The first round of RT-PCR for the TCR CDR3 was performed with the HTBI primer set and the Qiagen OneStep RT-PCR kit. In TCRdb, the public reads were trimmed at Q25 with fastp and aligned with MiXCR, with productive beta chains retained. Entries are consolidated by CDR3 protein sequence, retaining the most common genes and DNA. This sample comprises over 450,000 distinct CDR3 sequences, more than 15% of them detected only once. The top ten clonotypes cover 17% of the sample. The sample taken for sequencing was blood. The source is a woman between 18 and 29 years old with Graves' ophthalmopathy.

Points on this clonotype: Possible read error: a much larger clone is one base away. The chain is built from TRBV18 and TRBJ2-5; D is unresolved. Germline V gene sequence: CDR1 KGHSH, CDR2 LQKENI. This CDR3 has 13 amino acids. Trimming removed 3 bases from V and 7 bases from J, with 12 bases in between. The CDR3: CASSPPDWGTQYF. The CDR3 coding sequence is TGTGCCAGCTCACCGCCTGATTGGGGGACCCAGTACTTC.

The chain has TRBV6-5 and TRBJ2-3; D is perhaps TRBD2 (5 bases). Germline V gene lookup returns CDR1 MNHEY and CDR2 SVGAGI. This CDR3 contains 16 residues. V lost 0 bases to trimming and J lost 3 bases, with 13 bases between them. For the CDR3, the DNA is TGTGCCAGCAGTTACTCGTGGAAACTAGGGACAGATACGCAGTATTTT. Residues: CASSYSWKLGTDTQYF.